This T cell receptor (beta chain) is from a study of a mutant IDH1 vaccine in newly diagnosed glioma. Study-wide background: Patients began vaccination 4-6 weeks after radiotherapy alone, or with temozolomide cycles. Patients got radiotherapy, temozolomide, or both beforehand, and most got both. Week 47 marked visit V13, whereas week 35 marked visit V12.

Assay: immunoSEQ multiplex PCR; the TCRdb copy retains only in-frame clones and omits some. The data contain some 50,000 clones, around 60% of them singletons. Trimming removed 7 bases at V and 3 bases at J, with 7 bases between. The germline CDR1 and CDR2 sequences are MNHEY and SVGAGI. This CDR3 has 11 amino acids. Specified time point: week 47, end of study. All doses held 300 ug of mutant IDH1 20-mer peptide, with topical imiquimod. As to this clone: What it binds is not known.

This clonotype was sampled from a man in his forties with glioma. Some clones in this sample may be carry-over from other donors' samples. Sample: peripheral blood mononuclear cells (PBMCs), taken from a glioma patient whose treatment included an IDH1 peptide vaccine. The chain carries TRBV6-5 and TRBJ2-7; D call uncertain. The CDR3, as DNA: TGTGCCAGCAAAGGGCACTACGAGCAGTACTTC. Translation gives CASKGHYEQYF.